These 3 T cell receptor beta chains came from one sample sequenced in a study of T cells in Graves' hyperthyroidism and ophthalmopathy. TCR beta CDR3 regions were amplified from RNA. RT-PCR in the first round (using the HTBI primer set) targeted the TCR CDR3. TCRdb ran MiXCR on the multiplex PCR reads and lists one entry per CDR3 protein. The sample lists 550,000 to 650,000 distinct CDR3 sequences, about 15% occurring once. Sequences were obtained from blood. The receptors originated from a woman in her twenties or thirties with Graves' hyperthyroidism that later progressed to Graves' ophthalmopathy.

Many counts were recorded for this clonotype. The chain joins TRBV19 to TRBJ1-5; D ambiguous. This CDR3 spans 14 amino acids. The V end was cut by 2 bases, the J end by 2 bases, with 7 bases between. From germline, CDR1 is LNHDA and CDR2 SQIVND (reference sequence). CDR3 sequence: CASSITGGNQPQHF. CDR3 in DNA: TGTGCCAGTAGTATAACCGGGGGCAATCAGCCCCAGCATTTT.

This clonotype was counted between two and nine times. This chain links TRBV6-5 with TRBJ1-6, with D uncertain. Trimming removed 0 bases from V and 5 bases from J, with 11 bases in between. This CDR3 spans 16 amino acids. CDR1 is MNHEY and CDR2 is SVGAGI in the germline V gene. CDR3 residues: CASSYSIRGDNSPLHF. The CDR3 region has the DNA TGTGCCAGCAGTTACTCGATACGGGGTGATAATTCACCCCTCCACTTT.

Many counts were recorded for this clonotype. V is TRBV7-2 and J is TRBJ1-3; D unclear. CDR3 length equals 13 residues. V gave up 1 base and J gave up 4 bases, with 5 bases separating them. Germline loops: CDR1 SGHTA, CDR2 FQGNSA. CDR3 nucleotide sequence: TGTGCCAGCAGCTTAGGGAAGGGAAACACCATATATTTT. Protein: CASSLGKGNTIYF.